These T cell receptor beta chains were read from a single sample in a study of T cell repertoires in cytomegalovirus infection. TCRdb recomputed calls from the reads with MiXCR, one row per CDR3 protein. The profile shows 200,000 to 300,000 distinct CDR3 sequences, 12% of them singletons. The sequenced sample was PBMCs. Receptor source: a human donor in good health (CMV status not recorded). Some clones in this sample may be carry-over from other donors' samples. Each CDR3 is given with its conserved first and last residue. D genes are given only for firm matches. A row's size may be missing; if present it is once, few, many or a size class.

>.|many|TRBJ1-6|TRBV5-1
CASSLEARTNSPLHF
TGCGCCAGCAGCTTGGAGGCACGAACCAATTCACCCCTCCACTTT
>.|many|TRBJ1-2|TRBV7-2
CASSPTTALYGYTF
TGTGCCAGCAGCCCTACCACAGCCCTCTATGGCTACACCTTC
>.|.|TRBJ1-1|TRBV29-1
CSVSRTAYTEAFF
TGCAGCGTCAGTCGGACAGCATACACTGAAGCTTTCTTT
>.|few|TRBJ2-1|TRBV5-1
CASSPLTTLVLGEQFF
TGCGCCAGCAGCCCCCTTACTACCCTAGTATTGGGTGAGCAGTTCTTC
>.|few|TRBJ1-3|TRBV6-5
CASSYAQGLGGNTIYF
TGTGCCAGCAGTTACGCCCAGGGACTAGGTGGAAACACCATATATTTT
>.|many|TRBJ2-3|TRBV6-2/TRBV6-3
CASRPILAGQDTQYF
TGTGCCAGCAGGCCTATCCTAGCCGGGCAGGATACGCAGTATTTT
>TRBD1|.|TRBJ2-2|TRBV11-2
CASRSRAQGANTGELFF
TGTGCCAGCAGGTCACGGGCGCAGGGGGCGAACACCGGGGAGCTGTTTTTT
>.|.|TRBJ2-3|TRBV4-3
CASSQEVEGVATDTQYF
TGCGCCAGCAGCCAAGAAGTTGAGGGAGTGGCCACAGATACGCAGTATTTT
>TRBD2|few|TRBJ2-3|TRBV28
CASTTSAGASTDTQYF
TGTGCCAGCACCACTAGCGCGGGAGCTAGCACAGATACGCAGTATTTT
>.|.|TRBJ2-7|TRBV29-1
CSARTQDSYEQYF
TGCAGCGCTCGGACACAGGATTCCTACGAGCAGTACTTC
>.|.|TRBJ2-7|TRBV18
CASSPEVSYEQYF
TGTGCCAGCTCACCAGAGGTCTCCTACGAGCAGTACTTC
>.|few|TRBJ2-5|TRBV4-3
CASSQVRQKETQYF
TGCGCCAGCAGCCAAGTAAGACAGAAAGAGACCCAGTACTTC
>TRBD1|many|TRBJ1-3|TRBV20-1
CSARGDRGLGNTIYF
TGCAGTGCTAGAGGGGACAGGGGGCTTGGAAACACCATATATTTT
>.|many|TRBJ2-7|TRBV7-2
CASSLGGGQAAYEQYF
TGTGCCAGCAGCTTAGGCGGGGGACAGGCCGCCTACGAGCAGTACTTC
>.|many|TRBJ2-1|TRBV7-2
CASSLSSGTRSFF
TGTGCCAGCAGCCTAAGTAGTGGGACAAGGTCGTTCTTC
>.|.|TRBJ1-5|TRBV15
CATSIKQRNQPQHF
TGTGCCACCAGCATCAAACAGCGCAATCAGCCCCAGCATTTT
>TRBD2|many|TRBJ2-7|TRBV7-6
CASSLDRVSGSEQYF
TGTGCCAGCAGCTTAGACCGGGTTAGCGGGAGTGAGCAGTACTTC
>.|many|TRBJ2-1|TRBV6-2/TRBV6-3
CASSYGPFNEQFF
TGTGCCAGCAGTTACGGGCCTTTCAATGAGCAGTTCTTC
>.|many|TRBJ2-1|TRBV6-1
CASRLPQGNEQFF
TGTGCCAGCAGACTCCCACAGGGCAATGAGCAGTTCTTC
>.|few|TRBJ1-2|TRBV19
CASSIQGLGGYTF
TGTGCCAGTAGTATCCAGGGGCTAGGTGGCTACACCTTC
>TRBD1|.|TRBJ1-5|TRBV5-1
CASSSGQGDNQPQHF
TGCGCCAGCAGCTCCGGACAGGGTGACAATCAGCCCCAGCATTTT
>.|few|TRBJ2-3|TRBV20-1
CSASGPLTSDTQYF
TGCAGTGCTAGTGGGCCCCTCACGTCAGATACGCAGTATTTT
>.|many|TRBJ2-3|TRBV7-2
CASSLGWGESTDTQYF
TGTGCCAGCAGCCTAGGCTGGGGGGAGAGCACAGATACGCAGTATTTT
>TRBD1|many|TRBJ1-1|TRBV5-5
CASSFRQGGLNTEAFF
TGTGCCAGCAGCTTCCGACAGGGAGGATTGAACACTGAAGCTTTCTTT
>.|few|TRBJ2-1|TRBV7-9
CASSLTRGNYNEQFF
TGTGCCAGCAGCTTAACGAGGGGGAACTACAATGAGCAGTTCTTC
>TRBD1|few|TRBJ1-2|TRBV7-9
CASSRAGTGGAWGYTF
TGTGCCAGCAGTCGAGCCGGGACAGGGGGCGCGTGGGGCTACACCTTC
>.|many|TRBJ1-5|TRBV7-2
CASSVTTGSNQPQHF
TGTGCCAGCAGCGTCACGACAGGTTCGAATCAGCCCCAGCATTTT
>TRBD1|many|TRBJ2-2|TRBV7-2
CASSPDRVWTGELFF
TGTGCCAGCAGCCCCGACAGGGTTTGGACCGGGGAGCTGTTTTTT
>.|few|TRBJ2-7|TRBV19
CASMVQGQGRYEQYF
TGTGCCAGTATGGTGCAAGGGCAGGGGCGGTACGAGCAGTACTTC
>.|once|TRBJ2-7|TRBV25-1
CASRGGGLYEQYF
TGTGCCAGCAGAGGCGGGGGCCTTTACGAGCAGTACTTC
>.|many|TRBJ2-1|TRBV7-2
CASSPPGSYNEQFF
TGTGCCAGCAGCCCCCCAGGCTCCTACAATGAGCAGTTCTTC
>.|.|TRBJ1-2|TRBV2
CASSVRREGYTF
TGTGCCAGCAGTGTCCGTCGTGAAGGCTACACCTTC
>TRBD1|.|TRBJ1-6|TRBV2
CACQGTVPSPLHF
TGTGCCTGCCAGGGGACAGTACCTTCACCCCTCCACTTT
>.|many|TRBJ2-1|TRBV19
CASRGAGAFNEQFF
TGTGCCAGTAGAGGGGCGGGGGCTTTCAATGAGCAGTTCTTC
>TRBD2|many|TRBJ2-1|TRBV6-2/TRBV6-3
CASSSFGSGSGNEQFF
TGTGCCAGCAGTTCCTTTGGAAGCGGGAGCGGCAATGAGCAGTTCTTC
>.|many|TRBJ2-7|TRBV7-2
CASTAPTSSYEQYF
TGTGCCAGCACCGCTCCGACTTCCTCCTACGAGCAGTACTTC
>.|few|TRBJ2-7|TRBV29-1
CSVVPQGSYEQYF
TGCAGCGTTGTCCCGCAGGGGTCCTACGAGCAGTACTTC
>TRBD1|many|TRBJ1-1|TRBV28
CASSLMGTGARETEAFF
TGTGCCAGCAGTTTAATGGGGACAGGGGCGCGAGAGACTGAAGCTTTCTTT
>TRBD1|few|TRBJ2-7|TRBV12-3/TRBV12-4
CASSPNRQGPYEQYF
TGTGCCAGCAGTCCCAATCGACAGGGACCCTACGAGCAGTACTTC
>.|few|TRBJ2-3|TRBV10-3
CAIRRQASTDTQYF
TGTGCCATCAGGAGACAGGCCTCCACAGATACGCAGTATTTT
>TRBD1|.|TRBJ1-6|TRBV20-1
CSAPGTGGSYNSPLHF
TGCAGTGCTCCCGGGACAGGCGGCTCCTATAATTCACCCCTCCACTTT
>.|.|TRBJ2-3|TRBV10-3
CATLDGTDTQYF
TGTGCCACCTTGGACGGTACAGATACGCAGTATTTT
>TRBD1|many|TRBJ2-7|TRBV7-2
CASRPTGLAYEQYF
TGTGCCAGCAGACCGACAGGGTTGGCCTACGAGCAGTACTTC
>TRBD1|few|TRBJ1-2|TRBV7-9
CASSLLTGTGDGYTF
TGTGCCAGCAGCTTATTAACAGGGACAGGGGATGGCTACACCTTC
>.|many|TRBJ2-3|TRBV6-5
CASRPTGSSTDTQYF
TGTGCCAGCAGACCCACAGGGTCTAGCACAGATACGCAGTATTTT
>TRBD1|once|TRBJ2-2|TRBV19
CATRTGVLGELFF
TGTGCCACCAGGACAGGGGTATTGGGGGAGCTGTTTTTT